The clone carrying this TCR beta chain was counted a single time. This entry is derived from a study of blood T cell repertoires in COVID-19. Study-level background: Samples representing acute and convalescent COVID-19 were sourced from the United States, Italy and Spain. From T cells, B-cell-depleted T cells, or PBMCs came the material, which was cDNA or gDNA.

Assay: immunoSEQ multiplex PCR; the TCRdb copy retains only in-frame clones and omits some. The sample consists of approximately 250,000 clones, 84% of them appearing once. The CDR3 has 13 residues. Trimming cost V 6 bases and J 1 base; bases outside gene matches: 2. The V gene's germline CDR1 is SNHLY and CDR2 FYNNEI. The sequence came from a man between 40 and 49 years old who had recovered from COVID-19. The V gene is TRBV2, the J gene TRBJ2-5; 7 nucleotides match TRBD1. Sample: peripheral blood. The CDR3 loop is CASSGQAQETQYF. As DNA, the CDR3 is TGTGCCAGCAGCGGACAGGCCCAAGAGACCCAGTACTTC.